The rows below give T cell receptor beta chains drawn from one sample of a study of T cell changes during pregnancy in multiple sclerosis. Sequencing was performed with immunoSEQ multiplex PCR; in TCRdb, only in-frame clones are kept and a portion is missing. The table has about 48,000 clones, 94% seen once. Sequencing was performed on CD4+ T cells from peripheral blood mononuclear cells, taken in the first trimester of pregnancy. These receptors were obtained from a female donor with multiple sclerosis, enrolled in a pregnancy study. The CDR3 runs from the conserved cysteine through the conserved F or W. The D gene is left open where the match is weak. Expanded clones get a size class; other rows say once, few or many, or leave the size out.

size: once
D: -
V: TRBV7-8
J: TRBJ2-2
DNA: TGTGCCAGCAGCGTAAACAGGGTATGGACCGGGGAGCTGTTTTTT
CDR3: CASSVNRVWTGELFF

size: -
D: TRBD1
V: TRBV2
J: TRBJ1-2
DNA: TGTGCCAGCAGTGAAGCCAGGGGGCGGGACTATGGCTACACCTTC
CDR3: CASSEARGRDYGYTF

size: -
D: TRBD2
V: TRBV7-2
J: TRBJ2-1
DNA: TGTGCCAGCAGCTTCCGGGGGGGCCTGAATGAGCAGTTCTTC
CDR3: CASSFRGGLNEQFF

size: few
D: -
V: TRBV15
J: TRBJ1-5
DNA: TGTGCCACCAGGAGTACCTACGAACAGCCCCAGCATTTT
CDR3: CATRSTYEQPQHF

size: -
D: -
V: TRBV19
J: TRBJ1-1
DNA: TGTGCCAGCACCCCAGGGCTGAGAAGGACTGAAGCTTTCTTT
CDR3: CASTPGLRRTEAFF

size: -
D: TRBD2
V: TRBV7-7
J: TRBJ2-3
DNA: TGTGCTAGCAGCTTAGGGGCTAGCGGAACAGATACGCAGTATTTT
CDR3: CASSLGASGTDTQYF

size: -
D: TRBD2
V: TRBV9
J: TRBJ2-6
DNA: TGTGCCAGCAGCGTAGGAGGCGGGGGGCTCCGAGGGGCCAACGTCCTGACTTTC
CDR3: CASSVGGGGLRGANVLTF

size: -
D: -
V: TRBV5-1
J: TRBJ2-2
DNA: TGCGCCAGCAGCTTGGCCTCAAGAGGGAACACCGGGGAGCTGTTTTTT
CDR3: CASSLASRGNTGELFF

size: -
D: -
V: TRBV5-5
J: TRBJ1-3
DNA: TGTGCCAGCAGCCCATCGACGGGCTCTGGAAACACCATATATTTT
CDR3: CASSPSTGSGNTIYF

size: -
D: TRBD2
V: TRBV13
J: TRBJ2-1
DNA: TGTGCCAGCAGCCGACGGGGGGGGTTAGACAATGAGCAGTTCTTC
CDR3: CASSRRGGLDNEQFF

size: -
D: -
V: TRBV7-9
J: TRBJ1-6
DNA: TGTGCCAGCAGCTTAATCGCCAGTGTTTCACCCCTCCACTTT
CDR3: CASSLIASVSPLHF

size: -
D: TRBD2
V: TRBV27
J: TRBJ2-3
DNA: TGTGCCAGCAGTTTACGCATGGGGACTAGCGGGGGGGATACGCAGTATTTT
CDR3: CASSLRMGTSGGDTQYF

size: -
D: -
V: TRBV2
J: TRBJ1-1
DNA: TGTGCCAGCAGCGGGGGTCGGGGGGGGAACACTGAAGCTTTCTTT
CDR3: CASSGGRGGNTEAFF

size: -
D: -
V: TRBV7-6
J: TRBJ1-1
DNA: TGTGCCAGCAGTAGAAGGGGGAACACTGAAGCTTTCTTT
CDR3: CASSRRGNTEAFF

size: -
D: TRBD1
V: TRBV30
J: TRBJ2-7
DNA: TGTGCCTGGAGACAGGGGGGTCTGGACGAGCAGTACTTC
CDR3: CAWRQGGLDEQYF

size: -
D: TRBD1
V: TRBV6-1
J: TRBJ2-3
DNA: TGTGCCAGCAATGAGGGATGGACAGGGTGGGGGGTTACATATACGCAGTATTTT
CDR3: CASNEGWTGWGVTYTQYF

size: -
D: -
V: TRBV5-1
J: TRBJ1-2
DNA: TGCGCCAGCAGCTTAGAGGCACGTAACTATGGCTACACCTTC
CDR3: CASSLEARNYGYTF

size: -
D: TRBD1
V: TRBV13
J: TRBJ1-3
DNA: TGTGCCAGCAGCTTAGGGGACAGGGCCCGGAACACCATATATTTT
CDR3: CASSLGDRARNTIYF

size: -
D: -
V: TRBV7-8
J: TRBJ2-1
DNA: TGTGCCAGCAGCTCCCCGATGAATCCGGGTTACAATGAGCAGTTCTTC
CDR3: CASSSPMNPGYNEQFF

size: once
D: TRBD2
V: TRBV4-2
J: TRBJ2-1
DNA: TGTGCCAGCAGCCCAGGAGCGGGGGTTTCCCACAATGAGCAGTTCTTC
CDR3: CASSPGAGVSHNEQFF

size: -
D: -
V: TRBV5-4
J: TRBJ2-7
DNA: TGTGCCAGCAGCTTGGGTTTAGAGCAGTACTTC
CDR3: CASSLGLEQYF

size: -
D: TRBD2
V: TRBV7-7
J: TRBJ2-2
DNA: TGTGCTAGCGGTAGCGGGAGAGCGAACACCGGGGAGCTGTTTTTT
CDR3: CASGSGRANTGELFF

size: -
D: TRBD1
V: TRBV7-8
J: TRBJ1-1
DNA: TGTGCCAGCAGCTTTTACTCTTGGGACAGTAACATCTCTGAAGCTTTCTTT
CDR3: CASSFYSWDSNISEAFF

size: -
D: -
V: TRBV5-1
J: TRBJ2-1
DNA: TGCGCCAGCAGCTTTCCAGGGGACCTCGGGAATGAGCAGTTCTTC
CDR3: CASSFPGDLGNEQFF

size: -
D: -
V: TRBV29-1
J: TRBJ1-1
DNA: TGCAGCGTTGGATGGGCCAGGCGGGAGAACACTGAAGCTTTCTTT
CDR3: CSVGWARRENTEAFF

size: -
D: TRBD2
V: TRBV6-5
J: TRBJ2-3
DNA: TGTGCCAGCAGAATCCGGGGGGGATACACAGATACGCAGTATTTT
CDR3: CASRIRGGYTDTQYF

size: -
D: TRBD1
V: TRBV15
J: TRBJ2-3
DNA: TGTGCCACCAGCAGCGGGGACAGGGGGCGAGAAGATACGCAGTATTTT
CDR3: CATSSGDRGREDTQYF

size: -
D: -
V: TRBV19
J: TRBJ2-3
DNA: TGTGCCAGTAGTATTCTAGCGACTAGCACAGATACGCAGTATTTT
CDR3: CASSILATSTDTQYF

size: -
D: -
V: TRBV11-1
J: TRBJ1-3
DNA: TGTGCCAGCAGCTCCCGACTCGCCTCTGGAAACACCATATATTTT
CDR3: CASSSRLASGNTIYF

size: -
D: -
V: TRBV30
J: TRBJ1-2
DNA: TGTGCCTGGAGTTTCAGGGCGACCATCTATGGCTACACCTTC
CDR3: CAWSFRATIYGYTF

size: -
D: -
V: TRBV29-1
J: TRBJ2-3
DNA: TGCAGCGCCACTACACATAGACAGAACGTCACAGATACGCAGTATTTT
CDR3: CSATTHRQNVTDTQYF

size: -
D: TRBD1
V: TRBV6-5
J: TRBJ1-2
DNA: TGTGCCAGCAGCGGACAGGAGTTGGGCTATGGCTACACCTTC
CDR3: CASSGQELGYGYTF

size: -
D: -
V: TRBV5-1
J: TRBJ1-1
DNA: TGCGCCAGCAGCTTGGCCCAGGGGCAGGAGGCTTTCTTT
CDR3: CASSLAQGQEAFF

size: -
D: -
V: TRBV15
J: TRBJ2-2
DNA: TGTGCCACCAGCAGAGATCGAGGCAGGGAGCTGTTTTTT
CDR3: CATSRDRGRELFF

size: once
D: -
V: TRBV19
J: TRBJ1-5
DNA: TGTGCCAGTAGTGCCCGGGGAGGCAATCAGCCCCAGCATTTT
CDR3: CASSARGGNQPQHF

size: -
D: TRBD1
V: TRBV5-4
J: TRBJ2-7
DNA: TGTGCCAGCAGGCACGCCGGGACAGGGGCCAGGGAGCAGTACTTC
CDR3: CASRHAGTGAREQYF

size: -
D: -
V: TRBV6-5
J: TRBJ1-4
DNA: TGTGCCAGCAGTTACCGCGGCGGTTGGCGGGAAAAACTGTTTTTT
CDR3: CASSYRGGWREKLFF

size: -
D: TRBD2
V: TRBV5-4
J: TRBJ2-7
DNA: TGTGCCAGCAGAGCGGATATAGCGGGGGGATTCTACGAGCAGTACTTC
CDR3: CASRADIAGGFYEQYF

size: -
D: TRBD2
V: TRBV6-1
J: TRBJ2-7
DNA: TGTGCCAGCAGTGAAGGGCTAGCGGGGGCCTCCTACGAGCAGTACTTC
CDR3: CASSEGLAGASYEQYF

size: -
D: -
V: TRBV10-3
J: TRBJ1-2
DNA: TGTGCCATCACCCCGGACAGAGAGTATGGCTACACCTTC
CDR3: CAITPDREYGYTF

size: -
D: -
V: TRBV19
J: TRBJ2-5
DNA: TGTGCCAGTAGTATTGGTCCAGGGTCGGAGACCCAGTACTTC
CDR3: CASSIGPGSETQYF

size: -
D: -
V: TRBV2
J: TRBJ2-5
DNA: TGTGCCAGTCGCCGGGACTTGTACCAAGAGACCCAGTACTTC
CDR3: CASRRDLYQETQYF

size: -
D: TRBD2
V: TRBV11-2
J: TRBJ2-5
DNA: TGTGCCAGCAGCTTCATCCAACCCATAGCGGGGGGCCGGCAAGAGACCCAGTACTTC
CDR3: CASSFIQPIAGGRQETQYF

size: -
D: -
V: TRBV6-1
J: TRBJ2-4
DNA: TGTGCCAGCAGTGAAGGTTCGAGATTGGACATTCAGTACTTC
CDR3: CASSEGSRLDIQYF

size: -
D: -
V: TRBV10-2
J: TRBJ2-1
DNA: TGCGCCAGCAGTGAGTCCATGGGGAGGGAGCAGTTCTTC
CDR3: CASSESMGREQFF

size: -
D: TRBD1
V: TRBV5-4
J: TRBJ2-5
DNA: TGTGCCAGCAGCAGAGGACAGGTTCAAGAGACCCAGTACTTC
CDR3: CASSRGQVQETQYF

size: -
D: -
V: TRBV7-9
J: TRBJ1-1
DNA: TGTGCCAGCAGCTTCACAGCGGGCGCTGAAGCTTTCTTT
CDR3: CASSFTAGAEAFF

size: -
D: -
V: TRBV7-8
J: TRBJ1-5
DNA: TGTGCCAGCAGCTTAGGGTCCAGTTTATCCCCGGGGCCCCAGCATTTT
CDR3: CASSLGSSLSPGPQHF

size: -
D: -
V: TRBV7-3
J: TRBJ2-5
DNA: TGTGCCAGCAGCTCCGGACTACAAGAGACCCAGTACTTC
CDR3: CASSSGLQETQYF

size: -
D: TRBD1
V: TRBV11-2
J: TRBJ1-1
DNA: TGTGCCAGCAGCTTGGGACAGGGGGTTTTGTACACTGAAGCTTTCTTT
CDR3: CASSLGQGVLYTEAFF

size: -
D: TRBD1
V: TRBV18
J: TRBJ2-3
DNA: TGTGCCAGCTCAGCAGGGGGCGCGGCAGATACGCAGTATTTT
CDR3: CASSAGGAADTQYF

size: once
D: -
V: TRBV27
J: TRBJ1-6
DNA: TGTGCCAGCAAAAGAGAATCCCTCTCCTATAATTCACCCCTCCACTTT
CDR3: CASKRESLSYNSPLHF

size: -
D: -
V: TRBV21-1
J: TRBJ1-2
DNA: TGTGCCAGCAGCAAAGAGGGGCATTACTATGGCTACACCTTC
CDR3: CASSKEGHYYGYTF

size: -
D: TRBD1
V: TRBV2
J: TRBJ1-1
DNA: TGTGCCAGCAGTGGAGAAGGGGGCAAGGGTACTGAAGCTTTCTTT
CDR3: CASSGEGGKGTEAFF

size: -
D: -
V: TRBV27
J: TRBJ1-5
DNA: TGTGCCAGCTCCATAACCTGGGCGTATAGCAATCAGCCCCAGCATTTT
CDR3: CASSITWAYSNQPQHF

size: once
D: -
V: TRBV9
J: TRBJ1-2
DNA: TGTGCCAGCAGCCTAGGTAGACAGGACGAAGGCTACACCTTC
CDR3: CASSLGRQDEGYTF

size: -
D: -
V: TRBV6-1
J: TRBJ1-5
DNA: TGTGCCAGCAGTGAACGGGAGAATCAGCCCCAGCATTTT
CDR3: CASSERENQPQHF

size: -
D: -
V: TRBV15
J: TRBJ1-5
DNA: TGTGCCACCAGCCGAGGGAGGAGGTATCAGCCCCAGCATTTT
CDR3: CATSRGRRYQPQHF

size: -
D: TRBD2
V: TRBV9
J: TRBJ2-1
DNA: TGTGCCAGCAGCGAGCGGGGGAATGAGCAGTTCTTC
CDR3: CASSERGNEQFF

size: -
D: -
V: TRBV19
J: TRBJ2-1
DNA: TGTGCCACCTCATTTGGGGGACAAGGGATTTACAATGAGCAGTTCTTC
CDR3: CATSFGGQGIYNEQFF